This entry lists 27 T cell receptor beta chains sequenced from one sample in a study of response to subunit inactivated influenza vaccine. TCRdb independently ran MiXCR on the RT-PCR reads; one entry per CDR3 protein. The repertoire holds 450,000 to 700,000 distinct CDR3 sequences, around 15% seen once, with roughly 11% in the top ten. Material: PBMCs from blood, obtained 12 days after vaccination. These receptors were collected from a middle-aged man who received an inactivated influenza vaccine.

This clonotype turned up a few times. The rearrangement joins TRBV6-2 or TRBV6-3 to TRBJ1-6, with D perhaps TRBD1 (5 bases). The length of the CDR3 is 15 residues. Trimming pared 8 bases from V and 9 bases from J, leaving 20 bases between. Germline V lookup: CDR1 MNHEY, CDR2 SVGEGT. CDR3 bases: TGTGCCAGCCGCCGGGACGGCGCCTGGACTTCACCCCTCCACTTT. The encoded protein is CASRRDGAWTSPLHF.

The V and J genes are TRBV10-3 and TRBJ2-7, with 14 bases matching TRBD2. This CDR3 contains 20 residues. Germline V gives CDR1 ENHRY, CDR2 SYGVKD. V trimming: 1 base; J trimming: 0 bases; junction bases outside the gene matches: 11. The CDR3 is CAISELPGLAGVTSSYEQYF. CDR3 DNA: TGTGCCATCAGTGAGTTACCGGGACTAGCGGGAGTAACAAGCTCCTACGAGCAGTACTTC.

J is TRBJ2-7 and V is TRBV29-1, with a tentative D call TRBD2 (5 bases). Germline CDR1 and CDR2: SQVTM and ANQGSEA. V was cut by 4 bases and J by 3 bases, with 10 bases left in between. This CDR3 has 12 residues. Here the CDR3 DNA reads TGCAGCGTTGGTAGGACTTACTACGAGCAGTACTTC. This translates into CSVGRTYYEQYF.

This chain uses TRBV6-5 with TRBJ2-2; 7 bases match TRBD1. The CDR3 is 15 amino acids. Germline CDR1 MNHEY, CDR2 SVGAGI. Germline trimming cut 4 bases from V and 7 bases from J; bases unmatched to any gene: 9. The CDR3 reads CASSSRQGWGGELFF. Here the CDR3 DNA reads TGTGCCAGCAGTTCCCGACAGGGTTGGGGCGGGGAGCTGTTTTTT.

This clonotype showed up just a few times. The J gene is TRBJ1-3, the V gene TRBV5-5; no firm D call. V was pared by 4 bases and J by 0 bases, with 8 bases between. The CDR3 sequence is 14 residues long. The germline V gene encodes CDR1 SGHKS and CDR2 YYEKEE (reference sequence). CDR3 in DNA: TGTGCCAGCAGCCGTGGTGACTCTGGAAACACCATATATTTT. Protein product: CASSRGDSGNTIYF. Supplemented by reference TRBV5-5 and TRBJ1-3, the full variable domain reads DAGVTQSPTHLIKTRGQQVTLRCSPISGHKSVSWYQQVLGQGPQFIFQYYEKEERGRGNFPDRFSARQFPNYSSELNVNALLLGDSALYLCASSRGDSGNTIYFGEGSWLTVV.

This clonotype has just a few counts. The chain links TRBV7-9 to TRBJ2-1, with D possibly matching TRBD2 (5 bases). The CDR3 has 14 amino acids. V lost 5 bases, J lost 3 bases, and 11 bases lay in between. Germline V gene data show CDR1 as SEHNR and CDR2 as FQNEAQ (reference sequence). The CDR3 DNA reads as TGTGCCAGCAGCCGGGAAGGAGACTACAATGAGCAGTTCTTC. Protein: CASSREGDYNEQFF.

In this sample, this clonotype turned up a few times. V gene TRBV9 combines with J gene TRBJ1-2; 8 bases align to TRBD1. CDR1 SGDLS and CDR2 YYNGEE come from the germline V gene. The CDR3 contains 15 residues. Germline trimming cut 4 bases from V and 4 bases from J; bases unmatched to any gene: 9. The CDR3 bases are TGTGCCAGCAGCCCCCACAGGGGGGAGGTCTATGGCTACACCTTC. Amino acid sequence: CASSPHRGEVYGYTF.

This CDR3 reads CSALAGGGTGELFF. CDR3 DNA sequence: TGCAGTGCTTTAGCGGGAGGGGGCACCGGGGAGCTGTTTTTT. This chain uses TRBV20-1 with TRBJ2-2; 11 bases agree with TRBD2. CDR3 length: 14 residues. V shed 5 bases, J shed 4 bases, and the junction held 3 bases outside the gene matches. Germline loops: CDR1 DFQATT, CDR2 SNEGSKA (reference sequence).

This clonotype was detected many times. The chain employs TRBV5-1 and TRBJ2-7, with 8 bases identical to TRBD1. CDR1 and CDR2 from the germline V gene are SGHRS and YFSETQ. The CDR3 length is 15 residues. The V and J ends lost 0 bases and 6 bases, in that order; junction bases with no gene match: 8. The CDR3: CASSLGGTGGGEQYF. For the CDR3, the DNA is TGCGCCAGCAGCTTGGGGGGGACAGGAGGCGGCGAGCAGTACTTC.

This clonotype was picked up many times. The chain recombines TRBV6-5 with TRBJ2-1; 13 bases line up with TRBD2. The CDR3 covers 18 residues. Germline V gene data show CDR1 as MNHEY and CDR2 as SVGAGI. V was clipped by 1 base and J by 3 bases; unmatched bases: 6. In DNA, the CDR3 is TGTGCCAGCAGTTACTTAGGACTAGCGGGAGTGCTCTACAATGAGCAGTTCTTC. Its protein is CASSYLGLAGVLYNEQFF.

Only a few counts were recorded for this clonotype. This chain links TRBV7-9 with TRBJ2-1; no reliable D call. The CDR3 is 15 amino acids. Germline CDR1 SEHNR, CDR2 FQNEAQ (reference sequence). The V gene lost 5 bases and the J gene lost 0 bases, with 11 bases spanning the gap. The CDR3 coding sequence is TGTGCCAGCAGCCTCCTCACCGTCTCCTACAATGAGCAGTTCTTC. It is translated as CASSLLTVSYNEQFF.

The sample holds many counts of this clonotype. The chain couples TRBV4-3 to TRBJ2-1; 9 nucleotides line up with TRBD2. Trimming cost V 1 base and J 7 bases; bases outside gene matches: 8. CDR1 and CDR2 from the germline V gene are LGHNA and YSLEER. This CDR3 is 16 amino acids long. The CDR3 sequence: CASSQGAGGRRNEQFF. The CDR3, as DNA: TGCGCCAGCAGCCAAGGGGCGGGAGGGCGTCGGAATGAGCAGTTCTTC.

This chain uses TRBV12-5 with TRBJ1-3; D ambiguous. The CDR3 runs to 14 residues. V lost 10 bases and J 4 bases, leaving 17 bases between the germline ends. Per germline, CDR1 LGHNT and CDR2 FRNRAP. CDR3: CAKRSGVSGNTIYF. The CDR3 DNA is TGTGCTAAGAGGTCGGGCGTCTCGGGAAACACCATATATTTT.

This clonotype was counted a few times. The rearrangement links TRBV12-3 or TRBV12-4 to TRBJ1-1; perhaps TRBD1 as D (5 bases). Trimming pared 2 bases from V and 4 bases from J, leaving 14 bases between. The CDR3 covers 15 residues. The CDR3 sequence is CASSLIGGFGTEAFF. CDR3 DNA: TGTGCCAGCAGTTTAATCGGGGGATTCGGCACTGAAGCTTTCTTT.

Only a few counts were recorded for this clonotype. This chain links TRBV28 with TRBJ1-2; 8 bases fit TRBD1. The junction had 11 bases not matched to a gene; V was cut back by 10 bases and J by 4 bases. This CDR3 has 14 residues. Germline V lookup: CDR1 MDHEN, CDR2 SYDVKM. CDR3 in DNA: TGTGCCACCACTCAGGGGGCGACAGGCTATGGCTACACCTTC. Amino acids: CATTQGATGYGYTF.

This clonotype was seen only a few times. J is TRBJ1-6 and V is TRBV12-3 or TRBV12-4; 11 nucleotides agree with TRBD1. This CDR3 is built from 14 residues. V lost 7 bases to trimming and J lost 9 bases; unmatched junction nucleotides: 5. CDR3 in DNA: TGTGCCAGCACGAGGGACAGGGGGATTTCACCCCTCCACTTT. Protein: CASTRDRGISPLHF.

In regard to this clonotype: Given the absence of the conserved phenylalanine or tryptophan at the CDR3 end, a read error is likely. The DNA is omitted, as the CDR3 cannot be located on it reliably, and the CDR3 follows TCRdb's listing. J is TRBJ1-6 and V is TRBV3-1; the table's D gene call, TRBD1, was not cross checked with the DNA. Both ends counted, the CDR3 spans 9 residues. CDR1 is LGHDT, CDR2 YNNKEL, per germline (reference sequence). CDR3 sequence: CAHRTRTEG.

This clonotype was counted between two and nine times. The genes are TRBV7-3 and TRBJ2-1, with no clear D. Trimming took off 5 bases at V and 2 bases at J, with 7 bases between the two ends. The CDR3 is 13 residues long. CDR1 and CDR2 from the germline V gene are SGHTA and FQGTGA. CDR3 nucleotide sequence: TGTGCCAGCAGCGACGCCCCCTACAATGAGCAGTTCTTC. Its translation: CASSDAPYNEQFF.

The chain couples TRBV24-1 to TRBJ2-2; 12 bases align to TRBD2. V trimming: 5 bases; J trimming: 6 bases; junction bases outside the gene matches: 3. The length of the CDR3 is 15 residues. Per germline, CDR1 KGHDR and CDR2 SFDVKD. The chain's CDR3 is CATSVGLAGSGELFF. The CDR3 region has the DNA TGTGCCACCAGTGTCGGACTAGCGGGGTCCGGGGAGCTGTTTTTT.

This clonotype came up a few times. The chain combines TRBV28 with TRBJ2-1; TRBD2 matches at 8 bases. V shed 2 bases, J shed 6 bases, and the junction held 9 bases outside the gene matches. The CDR3 has 16 residues. Germline V gene lookup returns CDR1 MDHEN and CDR2 SYDVKM. The CDR3 here is CASSLIFRGGVNEQFF. The CDR3 DNA reads as TGTGCCAGCAGTTTAATATTTCGGGGGGGTGTCAATGAGCAGTTCTTC.

The rearrangement links TRBV7-9 to TRBJ2-2; the D gene is possibly TRBD1 (5 bases). The CDR3 loop spans 15 amino acids. CDR1 is SEHNR and CDR2 is FQNEAQ in the germline V gene (reference sequence). The V end was cut by 4 bases, the J end by 1 base, with 10 bases between. The CDR3: CASSWHRRNTGELFF. The DNA for the CDR3 is TGTGCCAGCAGCTGGCACAGGAGGAACACCGGGGAGCTGTTTTTT.

This clonotype was counted only a few times. The rearrangement uses TRBV30 and TRBJ1-1; 8 bases agree with TRBD1. CDR1 is GTSNPN and CDR2 is SVGIG in the germline V gene (reference sequence). The CDR3 sequence is 13 residues long. The V gene end was trimmed by 4 bases and the J gene end by 4 bases; junction bases not matched to a gene: 5. Here the CDR3 reads CAWIPDRATEAFF. CDR3 DNA sequence: TGTGCCTGGATTCCGGACAGGGCCACTGAAGCTTTCTTT.

This clonotype was found many times. The chain uses TRBV20-1 and TRBJ1-5; D call uncertain. The CDR3 sequence is 12 residues long. Deletions cut 0 bases from V and 9 bases from J, with 9 bases between. In germline, CDR1 is DFQATT, CDR2 SNEGSKA (reference sequence). CDR3 DNA sequence: TGCAGTGCTAGAGACGGAAGTCGGCCCCAGCATTTT. This codes for CSARDGSRPQHF.

The chain joins TRBV20-1 to TRBJ2-1, with 8 positions matching TRBD2. V lost 5 bases, J lost 4 bases, and 7 bases stayed unmatched. In germline, CDR1 is DFQATT, CDR2 SNEGSKA (reference sequence). There are 14 residues in the CDR3. CDR3 nucleotide sequence: TGCAGTGCTCCAAGCGGGAGACGTTACAATGAGCAGTTCTTC. Encoded protein: CSAPSGRRYNEQFF.

The chain has TRBV12-3 or TRBV12-4 and TRBJ2-7; D is ambiguous. CDR3 length equals 14 residues. Trimming removed 6 bases at V and 4 bases at J, with 16 bases between. The DNA for the CDR3 is TGTGCCAGCAGCCCGACCCCCCATTTTTACGAGCAGTACTTC. Translation: CASSPTPHFYEQYF.

J is TRBJ2-3 and V is TRBV24-1; the match to TRBD2 covers 8 bases. Germline CDR1 is KGHDR and CDR2 is SFDVKD. The CDR3 contains 14 residues. V was clipped by 6 bases and J by 0 bases; unmatched bases: 1. CDR3 in DNA: TGTGCCACCAGTCGGGAGGGCAGCACAGATACGCAGTATTTT. Encoded protein: CATSREGSTDTQYF.

V usage is TRBV3-1 and J usage is TRBJ2-7; D tentatively reads TRBD1 or TRBD2 (5 bases each). Germline-derived CDR1 and CDR2 are LGHDT and YNNKEL (reference sequence). This CDR3 is built from 17 residues. V dropped 0 bases and J dropped 5 bases, with 20 bases sitting between them. The CDR3 bases are TGTGCCAGCAGCCAAGATTCTTTCGGGGCTGGTCCCCACGAGCAGTACTTC. Amino acid sequence: CASSQDSFGAGPHEQYF.